Shown below are 2 T cell receptor beta chains from a single sample sequenced in a study of regulatory T cells in long-lasting Graves disease. CDR3-region Arm-PCR and iRepertoire HTBI primers produced the TCR beta libraries. TCRdb independently ran MiXCR on the multiplex PCR reads; one entry per CDR3 protein. The repertoire consists of about 530,000 distinct CDR3 sequences, with about 16% occurring once and the leading ten covering 20% to 30%. The time point: newly diagnosed GD, antithyroid drugs for less than 3 months. Extracted PBMC RNA gave rise to the TCR library. These sequences were also reported in another study, on T cells in Graves' hyperthyroidism and ophthalmopathy.

The sequenced sample was peripheral blood mononuclear cells (PBMCs), obtained at new diagnosis, from a patient treated with antithyroid drugs. These receptors all stem from a woman aged 35-65 years with Graves disease.

CDR3 residues: CASSVDRENEKLFF. The CDR3 DNA follows: TGTGCCAGCAGCGTAGACCGGGAGAATGAAAAACTGTTTTTT. The rearrangement joins TRBV9 to TRBJ1-4; D unresolved. The CDR3 spans 14 residues. Trimming stripped 0 bases from V and 5 bases from J, with 8 bases between. The germline gives CDR1 SGDLS, CDR2 YYNGEE.

This clonotype was counted at least ten times. This sequence joins TRBV20-1 and TRBJ1-1; a possible D gene is TRBD1 (6 bases). The germline gives CDR1 DFQATT, CDR2 SNEGSKA (reference sequence). V lost 0 bases and J lost 4, with 15 bases in between. The CDR3 is 15 amino acids. Here the CDR3 DNA reads TGCAGTGCTAGAGATCGTCAGGGGACGAGCACTGAAGCTTTCTTT. Its translation: CSARDRQGTSTEAFF.